The 4 T cell receptor beta chains below come from one sample, sequenced in a study of spatial heterogeneity in lung cancer. For these receptors, no antigen is known. Study conclusions and caveats: Higher tumor mutation counts went along with higher counts of expanded intratumoral alpha and beta TCRs.

The time point: sample taken at primary tumor resection. TCRdb redid the calling of the 5' RACE reads with MiXCR, one entry per CDR3 protein. Of around 18,000 distinct CDR3 sequences in the sample, 5.8% were seen once. The sample consisted of lung tumor tissue, taken at surgery. Receptors originate from a female donor with early-stage non-small cell lung cancer.

About this clonotype itself: This beta chain lies outside the target of a library built for alpha chains; its clone size means little. The rearrangement joins TRBV20-1 to TRBJ2-2, with 7 bases that match TRBD1. CDR1 and CDR2 (germline): DFQATT, SNEGSKA (reference sequence). The CDR3 totals 15 residues. V was clipped by 5 bases and J by 5 bases; unmatched bases: 11. The CDR3 here is CSAERQGRVTGELFF. CDR3 coding DNA: TGCAGTGCTGAAAGACAGGGAAGGGTTACCGGGGAGCTGTTTTTT.

Ten or more counts support this clonotype. Within a library made for alpha chains, this beta chain is off target, and its count is uninformative. CDR3 in DNA: TGTGCCAGCAGTCCATTGGGGACAGGGGCCGACAATGAGCAGTTCTTC. Protein sequence: CASSPLGTGADNEQFF. J is TRBJ2-1 and V is TRBV27, with 10 positions matching TRBD1. J was trimmed by 5 bases and V by 5 bases; bases with no gene match: 9. The CDR3 contains 16 residues. Per the germline V gene, CDR1 is MNHEY and CDR2 is SMNVEV (reference sequence).

There are many counts of this clonotype. In a library made to pick up alpha chains, this beta chain is a stray read with a size that means little. In nucleotides, the CDR3 is TGTGCCAGCAGTTCGACTAGCGGCATAGCCAAAAACATTCAGTACTTC. Translating gives CASSSTSGIAKNIQYF. The chain couples TRBV12-3 or TRBV12-4 to TRBJ2-4, with 9 nucleotides matching TRBD2. The CDR3 loop spans 16 amino acids. Trimming removed 4 bases from V and 0 bases from J; junction bases left unmatched: 4.

This clonotype showed up many times. With the library built for alpha chains, this beta chain is off target and its frequency is not meaningful. This chain uses TRBV19 with TRBJ2-1; 7 nucleotides align to TRBD1. V lost 3 bases to trimming and J lost 5 bases; unmatched junction nucleotides: 4. There are 14 residues in the CDR3. The germline CDR1 and CDR2 sequences are LNHDA and SQIVND (reference sequence). The CDR3 nucleotides are TGTGCCAGTAGTATTTTACAGGGGAACAATGAGCAGTTCTTC. Protein sequence: CASSILQGNNEQFF.